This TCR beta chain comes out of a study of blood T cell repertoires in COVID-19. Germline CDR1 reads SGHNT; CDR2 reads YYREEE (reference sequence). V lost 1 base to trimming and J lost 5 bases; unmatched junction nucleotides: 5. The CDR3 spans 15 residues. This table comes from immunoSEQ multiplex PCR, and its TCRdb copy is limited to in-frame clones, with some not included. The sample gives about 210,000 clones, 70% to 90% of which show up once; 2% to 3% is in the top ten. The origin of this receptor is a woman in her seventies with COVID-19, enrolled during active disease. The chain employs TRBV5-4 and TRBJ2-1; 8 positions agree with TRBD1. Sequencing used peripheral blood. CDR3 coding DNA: TGTGCCAGCAGCTTGAAGCAGGGGGCCAACAATGAGCAGTTCTTC. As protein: CASSLKQGANNEQFF. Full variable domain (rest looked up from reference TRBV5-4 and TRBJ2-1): ETGVTQSPTHLIKTRGQQVTLRCSSQSGHNTVSWYQQALGQGPQFIFQYYREEENGRGNFPPRFSGLQFPNYSSELNVNALELDDSALYLCASSLKQGANNEQFFGPGTRLTVL.